The T cell receptor beta chain described here comes from a study of PD-1 blockade in classical Hodgkin lymphoma. Study-level results: It was reported that newly diagnosed patients had less baseline TCR diversity than healthy donors.

Of note for this clone: Antigen: not known.

Here immunoSEQ multiplex PCR was the method, and the copy in TCRdb shows in-frame clones only, minus some. The table shows around 21,000 clones, with roughly 84% occurring only once. The time point is: cycle 4 day 1 (C4D1), after less than 7 weeks of nivolumab. Relapse was seen in all patients after autologous stem cell transplantation, and brentuximab vedotin exposure was variable. The CD8+ T cells came from thawed PBMCs through magnetic negative selection. The patients, who had relapsed/refractory classical Hodgkin lymphoma, achieved best responses of complete response, partial response or progressive disease. With 3 bases removed from V and 3 bases from J, the gap between germline ends came to 16 bases. In germline, CDR1 is SEHNR, CDR2 FQNEAQ (reference sequence). The CDR3 is 16 residues long.

This sequence joins TRBV7-9 and TRBJ2-3; D is possibly TRBD1 (7 bases). Sequenced material: CD8+ T cells from blood, taken before the fourth cycle of nivolumab. This sequence originates from a human donor with classical Hodgkin lymphoma. CDR3 loop: CASSFPVEGATDTQYF. The DNA for the CDR3 is TGTGCCAGCAGCTTCCCCGTGGAGGGGGCGACAGATACGCAGTATTTT.